The 4 T cell receptor beta chains reported below all come from one sample, sequenced in a study of blood T cell repertoires in COVID-19. The assay was immunoSEQ multiplex PCR, and TCRdb's table has in-frame clones only and misses some. The sample includes around 140,000 clones, around 88% of them seen just once. The sample comprised peripheral blood. The receptors come from a man in his fifties or sixties with active or convalescent COVID-19.

This clone was detected a few times. The J gene is TRBJ1-2, the V gene TRBV28, with TRBD1 matching over 8 bases. CDR3 length: 14 residues. The V segment lost 5 bases and the J segment 5 bases; nucleotides outside the gene matches: 7. Germline V CDR1 and CDR2: MDHEN, SYDVKM. CDR3 sequence reads: CASSIHRGSYGYTF. For the CDR3, the DNA is TGTGCCAGCAGTATCCACAGGGGGTCTTATGGCTACACCTTC.

V is TRBV10-3 and J is TRBJ2-3; 8 bases are shared with TRBD2. The V gene's germline CDR1 is ENHRY and CDR2 SYGVKD. Germline trimming cut 3 bases from V and 6 bases from J; bases unmatched to any gene: 14. The CDR3 runs 17 residues. The CDR3 DNA reads TGTGCCATCAGTGAACTGAACAGCGGGGGACTGTCCGATACGCAGTATTTT. Its translation is CAISELNSGGLSDTQYF.

The chain recombines TRBV5-1 with TRBJ2-2; D possibly corresponds to TRBD2 (6 bases). The CDR3 has 15 amino acids. The V gene lost 4 bases and the J gene lost 1 base, with 11 bases spanning the gap. Germline V gene sequence: CDR1 SGHRS, CDR2 YFSETQ. The CDR3 DNA reads as TGCGCCAGCAGCGCGGGACCAGGGAACACCGGGGAGCTGTTTTTT. This encodes CASSAGPGNTGELFF.

The chain carries TRBV4-2 and TRBJ2-2; D call uncertain. V was trimmed by 1 base and J by 2 bases, leaving 11 bases between them. Germline loops: CDR1 LGHNA, CDR2 YNFKEQ. The CDR3 has 16 residues. CDR3 DNA: TGTGCCAGCAGCCAAGTTCCCCAGGCTAACACCGGGGAGCTGTTTTTT. Translating gives CASSQVPQANTGELFF.